The source of this T cell receptor beta chain is a study of cytomegalovirus exposure and HLA in healthy donors. Study outcomes and limitations: Many donors carried some public TCRs, although rarity characterized most TCR sequences.

Comments on this clone: What it binds is not known.

The junction had 6 bases not matched to a gene; V was cut back by 4 bases and J by 3 bases. The CDR3 runs to 15 residues. Germline V lookup: CDR1 SGHRS, CDR2 YFSETQ. With 60 Vbeta and 13 Jbeta primers, the PCR was carried out. Clones were read by immunoSEQ multiplex PCR, and TCRdb kept only the in-frame ones, dropping some. The sample records around 160,000 clones, around 73% being singletons. The chain links TRBV5-1 to TRBJ1-3; 8 nucleotides line up with TRBD1. The sequenced sample was PBMCs. The origin of this receptor is a male donor in good health and CMV-seronegative. The CDR3 sequence is CASSTGGTNGNTIYF. As DNA, the CDR3 is TGCGCCAGCAGCACAGGGGGTACGAATGGAAACACCATATATTTT.